These T cell receptor beta chains were read from a single sample in a study of blood T cell repertoires in COVID-19. Profiled with immunoSEQ multiplex PCR; TCRdb holds only in-frame clones, not every one. The data show over 100,000 clones, 82% seen once. Sequenced sample: peripheral blood. These receptors originate from a woman between 65 and 79 years old with acute or convalescent COVID-19. The CDR3 runs from the conserved cysteine through the conserved F or W. The D gene is left open where the match is weak. The size of a clone is reported for some rows only, either as once, few or many, or as a class for expanded clones.

d_gene,j_gene,v_gene,abundance,CDR3aa,CDR3nt
.,TRBJ2-1,TRBV30,.,CAWNYRVGEQFF,TGTGCCTGGAATTACAGGGTTGGGGAGCAGTTCTTC
.,TRBJ2-3,TRBV11-2,once,CASSSRTLSTDTQYF,TGTGCCAGCAGCTCCCGGACACTGAGCACAGATACGCAGTATTTT
TRBD1,TRBJ2-1,TRBV6-2/TRBV6-3,.,CASSYSWDRGYNEQFF,TGTGCCAGCAGTTACTCGTGGGACAGGGGCTACAATGAGCAGTTCTTC
.,TRBJ1-1,TRBV14,.,CASTPWQGQGMNTEAFF,TGTGCCAGCACCCCTTGGCAGGGCCAAGGAATGAACACTGAAGCTTTCTTT
TRBD2,TRBJ2-5,TRBV6-2/TRBV6-3,.,CASSWASGDEETQYF,TGTGCCAGCAGTTGGGCTAGCGGAGATGAAGAGACCCAGTACTTC
TRBD1,TRBJ2-1,TRBV7-6,.,CASSLASGGIDNEQFF,TGTGCCAGCAGCTTAGCGTCAGGGGGCATCGACAATGAGCAGTTCTTC
.,TRBJ1-1,TRBV4-3,.,CASSGQIFDKGQDTEAFF,TGCGCCAGCAGCGGACAAATCTTTGACAAGGGTCAGGACACTGAAGCTTTCTTT
TRBD2,TRBJ2-3,TRBV27,.,CASSFSSSGGAGTQYF,TGTGCCAGCAGTTTTAGCTCTAGCGGGGGGGCGGGTACGCAGTATTTT
TRBD1,TRBJ1-2,TRBV3-1/TRBV3-2,.,CASGAGGPSYGYTF,TGTGCCAGCGGAGCAGGGGGTCCTTCCTATGGCTACACCTTC
TRBD1,TRBJ2-7,TRBV5-1,.,CASSLGRTGNSYEQYF,TGCGCCAGCAGCTTGGGAAGGACAGGGAATAGCTACGAGCAGTACTTC
TRBD2,TRBJ2-1,TRBV5-4,.,CASSARTSGGAKDEQFF,TGTGCCAGCAGCGCTCGGACTAGCGGGGGGGCCAAGGATGAGCAGTTCTTC
TRBD1,TRBJ1-2,TRBV2,.,CASRDRGLWETYGYTF,TGTGCCAGCAGGGACAGGGGGCTTTGGGAAACATATGGCTACACCTTC
TRBD1,TRBJ1-2,TRBV27,.,CASRGDRLVGGYTF,TGTGCCAGCAGGGGGGACAGGTTAGTCGGTGGCTACACCTTC
TRBD1,TRBJ1-5,TRBV2,.,CASSANRGQRYQPQHF,TGTGCCAGCAGTGCCAACAGGGGGCAAAGGTATCAGCCCCAGCATTTT
TRBD2,TRBJ2-1,TRBV20-1,.,CSASGASGGTYNEQFF,TGCAGTGCTAGTGGGGCTAGCGGGGGTACTTACAATGAGCAGTTCTTC
TRBD1,TRBJ2-3,TRBV2,.,CASRAQGVRGDTQYF,TGTGCCAGCAGAGCACAGGGGGTCAGGGGGGATACGCAGTATTTT
TRBD1,TRBJ1-2,TRBV10-3,few,CAIRAGQATATSNYGYTF,TGTGCCATCAGGGCGGGACAGGCCACAGCCACCTCTAACTATGGCTACACCTTC
.,TRBJ2-1,TRBV5-4,.,CASSLVSEQFF,TGTGCCAGCAGCTTGGTTAGTGAGCAGTTCTTC
.,TRBJ2-7,TRBV29-1,.,CSVEVRGNEQYF,TGCAGCGTTGAAGTCAGGGGTAACGAGCAGTACTTC
TRBD2,TRBJ2-3,TRBV3-1/TRBV3-2,.,CASSQDASGGRAQYF,TGTGCCAGCAGCCAAGATGCTAGCGGGGGGCGGGCGCAGTATTTT
.,TRBJ2-5,TRBV3-1/TRBV3-2,.,CASSQGLGQETQYF,TGTGCCAGCAGCCAGGGACTGGGGCAAGAGACCCAGTACTTC
TRBD2,TRBJ2-5,TRBV7-2,.,CASSRGAGPQETQYF,TGTGCCAGCAGCCGTGGAGCGGGGCCACAAGAGACCCAGTACTTC
.,TRBJ1-3,TRBV5-6,.,CASSLNLLSSGNTIYF,TGTGCCAGCAGCTTAAACCTCTTGAGCTCTGGAAACACCATATATTTT
.,TRBJ2-2,TRBV5-1,.,CASSGGGGRLDTGELFF,TGCGCCAGCAGCGGAGGCGGAGGTAGGCTGGACACCGGGGAGCTGTTTTTT
TRBD1,TRBJ1-2,TRBV5-1,.,CASSRDSQYGYTF,TGCGCCAGCAGCCGGGACAGCCAGTATGGCTACACCTTC
TRBD1,TRBJ1-6,TRBV19,once,CASSTSGTDNSPLHF,TGTGCCAGTAGTACTTCCGGGACAGATAATTCACCCCTCCACTTT
TRBD1,TRBJ1-2,TRBV11-2,once,CASSIDRGDYGYTF,TGTGCCAGCAGCATCGACAGGGGTGACTATGGCTACACCTTC
TRBD2,TRBJ2-1,TRBV7-8,.,CASSRGLAGVKFF,TGTGCCAGCAGCAGAGGACTAGCGGGGGTTAAGTTCTTC
.,TRBJ1-4,TRBV19,.,CREGEGDEKLFF,TGTCGGGAGGGAGAAGGGGATGAAAAACTGTTTTTT
.,TRBJ1-2,TRBV2,.,CASSTMTGTNYGYTF,TGTGCCAGCAGTACAATGACCGGGACTAACTATGGCTACACCTTC
.,TRBJ1-2,TRBV6-4,.,CASSDSGSYGYTF,TGTGCCAGCAGTGACTCTGGCAGCTATGGCTACACCTTC
.,TRBJ1-5,TRBV19,.,CASSTTAYSNQPQHF,TGTGCCAGTAGTACCACAGCTTATAGCAATCAGCCCCAGCATTTT
.,TRBJ2-3,TRBV19,once,CASSIGAPGTDTQYF,TGTGCCAGTAGTATAGGAGCGCCGGGCACAGATACGCAGTATTTT
.,TRBJ1-4,TRBV30,.,CAWNQQGIGLFF,TGTGCCTGGAACCAACAGGGAATCGGACTGTTTTTT
TRBD1,TRBJ1-1,TRBV7-6,.,CASSSRQGMVGTEAFF,TGTGCCAGCAGCTCTCGACAGGGGATGGTTGGCACTGAAGCTTTCTTT
TRBD2,TRBJ2-3,TRBV11-3,.,CASSPAKGLAGGTDTQYF,TGTGCCAGCAGCCCAGCCAAGGGACTAGCGGGGGGGACAGATACGCAGTATTTT
.,TRBJ1-5,TRBV3-1/TRBV3-2,.,CASSPSATDSNQPQHF,TGTGCCAGCAGCCCAAGCGCGACAGATAGCAATCAGCCCCAGCATTTT
TRBD1,TRBJ2-7,TRBV11-2,.,CASSLDWTGGTYEQYF,TGTGCCAGCAGCTTAGATTGGACAGGGGGCACCTACGAGCAGTACTTC
.,TRBJ1-2,TRBV11-2,.,CASSAAGTFYGYTF,TGTGCCAGCAGCGCTGCCGGGACATTCTATGGCTACACCTTC
.,TRBJ1-2,TRBV18,once,CASSPELTSGYTF,TGTGCCAGCTCACCTGAGCTTACCTCCGGCTACACCTTC
TRBD1,TRBJ2-2,TRBV10-3,.,CAIRRTGEGTGELFF,TGTGCCATCAGACGGACAGGGGAAGGCACCGGGGAGCTGTTTTTT